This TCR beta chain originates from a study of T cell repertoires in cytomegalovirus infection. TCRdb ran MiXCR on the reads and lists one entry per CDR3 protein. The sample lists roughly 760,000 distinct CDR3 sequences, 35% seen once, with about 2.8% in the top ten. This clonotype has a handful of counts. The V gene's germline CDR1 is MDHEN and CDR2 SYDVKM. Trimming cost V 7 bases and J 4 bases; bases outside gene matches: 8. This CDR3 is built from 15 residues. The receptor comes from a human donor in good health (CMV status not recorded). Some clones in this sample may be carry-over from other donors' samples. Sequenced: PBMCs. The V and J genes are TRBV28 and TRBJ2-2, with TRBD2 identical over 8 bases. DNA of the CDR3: TGTGCCAGCAAGGGAGCGGGAGCGCTCACCGGGGAGCTGTTTTTT. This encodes CASKGAGALTGELFF.